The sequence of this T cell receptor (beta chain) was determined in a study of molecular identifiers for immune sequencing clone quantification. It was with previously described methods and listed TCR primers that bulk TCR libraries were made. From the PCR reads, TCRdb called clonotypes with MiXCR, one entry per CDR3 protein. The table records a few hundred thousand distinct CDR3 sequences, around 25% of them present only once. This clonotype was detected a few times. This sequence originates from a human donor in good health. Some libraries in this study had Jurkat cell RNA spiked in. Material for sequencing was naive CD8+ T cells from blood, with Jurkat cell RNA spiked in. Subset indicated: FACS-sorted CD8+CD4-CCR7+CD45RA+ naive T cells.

In DNA, the CDR3 is TGTGCCAGCTCACCACCGGACAGCCCCACAGATACGCAGTATTTT. Amino acid sequence: CASSPPDSPTDTQYF. V usage is TRBV18 and J usage is TRBJ2-3; D might be TRBD1 (6 bases). This CDR3 has 15 amino acids. Per the germline V gene, CDR1 is KGHSH and CDR2 is LQKENI. Trimming took off 0 bases at V and 2 bases at J, with 9 bases between the two ends.